This T cell receptor beta chain was sequenced in a study of OX40 agonist ivuxolimab in advanced cancers. General study findings and limits: Antigen targets of the expanded peripheral T cells went undetermined.

Sequencing used immunoSEQ multiplex PCR; TCRdb keeps in-frame clones, though not all of them. The table includes about 6,700 clones, over 90% detected once. CDR1 and CDR2 (germline): MNHEY, SVGAGI. The length of the CDR3 is 13 residues. V trimming: 2 bases; J trimming: 6 bases; junction bases outside the gene matches: 4. Blood sampling was done at baseline, cycle 4 day 1, and cycle 7 day 1. Comments on this clone: Its antigen is still unknown.

The sequence derives from an adult with an advanced solid tumor such as melanoma, head and neck, liver or kidney cancer. This chain uses TRBV6-5 with TRBJ2-7; 7 bases are a match to TRBD2. Source: CD4+ or CD8+ T cells sorted from blood, taken in a trial of the OX40 agonist ivuxolimab. CDR3 DNA sequence: TGTGCCAGCAGTTACGCGGGAGCGGGCGAGCAGTACTTC. Translating it yields CASSYAGAGEQYF.